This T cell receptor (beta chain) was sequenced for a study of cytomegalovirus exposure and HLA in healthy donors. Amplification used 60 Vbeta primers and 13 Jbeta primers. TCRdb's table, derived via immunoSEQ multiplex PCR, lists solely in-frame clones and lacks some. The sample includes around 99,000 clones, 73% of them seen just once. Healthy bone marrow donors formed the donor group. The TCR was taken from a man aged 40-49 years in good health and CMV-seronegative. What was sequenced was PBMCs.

The CDR3 sequence is CASRPRQGGLIEQFF. CDR3 nucleotide sequence: TGTGCCAGCAGGCCCAGACAGGGAGGTTTGATTGAGCAGTTCTTC. The genes are TRBV27 and TRBJ2-1; a possible D gene is TRBD1 (7 bases). Trimming took off 6 bases at V and 9 bases at J, with 21 bases between the two ends. This CDR3 is built from 15 residues. CDR1 and CDR2 (germline): MNHEY, SMNVEV (reference sequence).